The 7 T cell receptor beta chains given below trace back to one sample, sequenced in a study of T cell clusters in autoimmune cytopenias. One tube held mixed TRB-A and TRB-B primer pools for touch-down PCR. Reanalyzing the multiplex PCR reads, TCRdb keeps one entry per CDR3 protein, without DNA. This sample contains around 7,800 distinct CDR3 sequences. TRB was amplified from about 260 ng of peripheral blood genomic DNA per sample. The specimen sequenced was peripheral blood. These receptor sequences come from a human donor with an autoimmune cytopenia or autoimmune hepatitis (not recorded which).

CDR3: CASGRGQRPDTQYF. The chain combines TRBV5-8 with TRBJ2-3; TCRdb lists TRBD1, though no DNA is available to test this call. This CDR3 region has 14 residues. From germline, CDR1 is SGHTS and CDR2 YDEGEE.

V is TRBV6-1 and J is TRBJ2-2; TCRdb's D gene call, TRBD1, goes unchecked for lack of DNA. CDR3 length: 15 residues. Germline values: CDR1 MNHNS, CDR2 SASEGT. The chain's CDR3 is CASSEVGQGGGELFF.

This chain connects TRBV27 to TRBJ1-5; lacking DNA, the TRBD1 call made by TCRdb goes unchecked. The CDR3 is made up of 16 amino acids. Germline V gives CDR1 MNHEY, CDR2 SMNVEV (reference sequence). The CDR3 sequence is CASSLIGQGLVQPQHF.

This clonotype is medium-sized (0.01 to 0.1%) by frequency. The chain couples TRBV10-3 to TRBJ2-7; the D call of TRBD1 rests on TCRdb alone, since no DNA is present to check it. Looked up from germline, CDR1 is ENHRY and CDR2 is SYGVKD. The CDR3 is 16 amino acids. The CDR3 sequence is CAISESTGQGAYEQYF.

V is TRBV20-1 and J is TRBJ2-2; TCRdb names TRBD2, which stays unverified in the absence of DNA. The germline gives CDR1 DFQATT, CDR2 SNEGSKA (reference sequence). The CDR3 contains 12 residues. The CDR3 spells CSASAGTGELFF.

The gene calls are TRBV28 and TRBJ2-1; TCRdb designates TRBD1, a call that cannot be tested without DNA. This CDR3 is 14 amino acids long. Germline V CDR1 and CDR2: MDHEN, SYDVKM. The CDR3: CASSLYQAGDEQFF.

This clonotype ranks as medium-sized in terms of frequency. The chain has TRBV19 and TRBJ1-2; the TCRdb call, TRBD1, lacks DNA for checking. In germline, CDR1 is LNHDA, CDR2 SQIVND (reference sequence). The CDR3 consists of 15 residues. CDR3 residues: CASSNWTGGYYGYTF.